Detailed here is one TCR beta chain. The CDR3 contains 14 residues. The germline V gene encodes CDR1 SGHRS and CDR2 YFSETQ. V lost 2 bases and J lost 5; bases outside the gene matches: 3. In the original analysis: Amplification of reference gene primers provided the estimated nucleated cell counts. The protocol was immunoSEQ multiplex PCR, while the TCRdb copy is restricted to in-frame clones and leaves out a portion. The D gene and trimming were derived from the DNA, and the V and J assignments and clone size from that table. The sample lists over 200,000 clones, about 90% occurring once. The data stem from a study of blood T cell repertoires in COVID-19. Study at large: The cDNA or gDNA used as material had been derived from T cells, B-cell-depleted T cells, or PBMCs.

Enrollment of patients from Seattle took place during active infection, with longitudinal follow-up. Sequenced: peripheral blood. The J gene is TRBJ2-1, the V gene TRBV5-1; the match to TRBD1 covers 8 bases. The receptor was derived from a person aged 18 to 30 with COVID-19, enrolled during active disease. CDR3 sequence reads: CASSFQGADNEQFF. In DNA form, the CDR3 reads TGCGCCAGCAGCTTCCAGGGGGCGGACAATGAGCAGTTCTTC.